Detailed here is one T cell receptor beta chain. Its target is not known. These data come from a study of shared clonotypes between healthy human individuals. Background on the study: With ages of 18 to 49, the donors were a couple of women and a few men. Study conclusions and caveats: Sequencing of the sorted subsets was shown by rarefaction to be incomplete despite large depth. Non-shared clonotypes had lower generation probabilities than clonotypes shared by all four sorted-subset donors. Among donors, clonotype sharing was expected to be affected by sequencing depth.

Clones were sequenced by immunoSEQ multiplex PCR, and TCRdb holds only the in-frame ones, with some missing. The data contain some 1.5 million clones, 95% to 99% of them singletons. Sample: naive CD4+ T cells sorted from blood. The subset: CD45RA+ positively selected. This receptor was obtained from a man aged 25 to 40 in good health.

The CDR3 here is CAWSVRRGRQETQYF. CDR3 in DNA: TGTGCCTGGAGTGTAAGGCGCGGGAGGCAAGAGACCCAGTACTTC. The chain recombines TRBV30 with TRBJ2-5, with 8 bases that match TRBD2. Germline CDR1 is GTSNPN and CDR2 is SVGIG (reference sequence). The CDR3 has 15 residues. The ends lost 0 bases at V and 2 bases at J; junction bases unmatched: 5.